This TCR beta chain was sequenced in a study of shared T cell receptors in the human thymus. Libraries were prepared by immunoSEQ multiplex PCR; TCRdb keeps only in-frame clonotypes and omits some of them. The sample holds hundreds of thousands of clones, over 75% seen once. Trimming took 2 bases from V and 2 from J; bases not matched to a gene: 14. The CDR3 is 19 amino acids. Germline-derived CDR1 and CDR2 are SGHDT and YYEEEE. The same data also contributed to another study, on human thymus T cells. That work adds: Thymus specimens were resections from corrective heart surgery. Biased V and J segment usage appeared in thymus and peripheral blood. In unrelated individuals, thymic repertoires overlapped highly, according to related research.

The receptor comes from a boy in the first two years of life with a congenital heart defect. The chain links TRBV5-6 to TRBJ2-5, with TRBD2 matching 11 bases. The sample taken for sequencing was thymocytes. CDR3 protein: CASSFIKGAGTSGQETQYF. In DNA, the CDR3 is TGTGCCAGCAGCTTTATTAAGGGGGCCGGGACTAGCGGTCAAGAGACCCAGTACTTC. Using reference TRBV5-6 and TRBJ2-5 for the parts outside the CDR3, the full variable domain is DAGVTQSPTHLIKTRGQQVTLRCSPKSGHDTVSWYQQALGQGPQFIFQYYEEEERQRGNFPDRFSGHQFPNYSSELNVNALLLGDSALYLCASSFIKGAGTSGQETQYFGPGTRLLVL.